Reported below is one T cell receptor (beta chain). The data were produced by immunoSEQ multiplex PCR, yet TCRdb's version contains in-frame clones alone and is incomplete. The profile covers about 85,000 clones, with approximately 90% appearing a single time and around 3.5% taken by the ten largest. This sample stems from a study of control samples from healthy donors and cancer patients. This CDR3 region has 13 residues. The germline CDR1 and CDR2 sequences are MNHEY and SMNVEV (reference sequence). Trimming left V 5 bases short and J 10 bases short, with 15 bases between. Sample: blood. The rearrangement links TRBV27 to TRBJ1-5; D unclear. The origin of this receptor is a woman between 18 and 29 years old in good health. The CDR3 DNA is TGTGCCAGCAGTACCAGTACGTTAGGTCCCCAGCATTTT. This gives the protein CASSTSTLGPQHF.